One T cell receptor (beta chain) is described in this entry. The data were taken from a study of blood T cell repertoires in COVID-19. Across the study: Specimens from acute and convalescent COVID-19 originated in the United States, Italy and Spain.

Germline V CDR1 and CDR2: SGDLS, YYNGEE. V was clipped by 4 bases and J by 0 bases, with 11 bases between them. This CDR3 is built from 15 residues. In the original analysis: Scientists estimated how many nucleated cells there were by amplifying reference gene primers. Data came from immunoSEQ multiplex PCR; TCRdb stores just in-frame clones and leaves some out. D and trimming come from the DNA, and the V and J calls and clone size come from that table. The sample holds roughly 250,000 clones, over 75% seen once. The receptor was isolated from a middle-aged woman who had recovered from COVID-19. V gene TRBV9 combines with J gene TRBJ2-1; D is uncertain. The sequencing input was peripheral blood. The CDR3 DNA sequence: TGTGCCAGCAGCCTCGACTGGAGCTCCTACAATGAGCAGTTCTTC. Residues: CASSLDWSSYNEQFF.